This TCR beta chain was captured in a study of T cell repertoires in cytomegalovirus infection. Study-level results: People with CMV and the relevant HLA were identified by cumulative public TCR beta family frequency.

Each CDR3 protein is one row after TCRdb ran MiXCR on the reads. The sample shows approximately 700,000 distinct CDR3 sequences, 35% to 45% of them seen only once. Looked up from germline, CDR1 is SGHVT and CDR2 is SQSDAQ. The CDR3 is 11 amino acids. Deletions cut 5 bases from V and 9 bases from J, with 9 bases between. Turning to this clonotype: Its antigen is as yet unknown.

Sequenced: PBMCs. This receptor was taken from a human donor in good health (CMV status not recorded). Some clones in this sample may be carry-over from other donors' samples. The chain employs TRBV7-4 and TRBJ2-3, with D tentatively TRBD1 (5 bases). In nucleotides, the CDR3 is TGTGCCAGCAGCGGACAAGGAACGCAGTATTTT. This encodes CASSGQGTQYF.